These 18 T cell receptor beta chains came from one sample sequenced in a study of CXCR3 chemokines and chemotherapy response in bladder cancer. In TCRdb, the PCR reads were re-called with MiXCR into one record per CDR3 protein. The data contain about 1,100 distinct CDR3 sequences, 18% of them singletons. The sample was gathered from a patient whose treatment included neoadjuvant chemotherapy. All receptors derive from a human donor with bladder cancer that responded to neoadjuvant chemotherapy.

This clonotype is classed as medium-sized. This chain links TRBV27 with TRBJ2-7; 8 nucleotides line up with TRBD2. After removal of 3 bases from V and 5 bases from J, the junction contained 9 bases not matched to a gene. CDR1 MNHEY and CDR2 SMNVEV come from the germline V gene (reference sequence). The CDR3 has 15 amino acids. For the CDR3, the DNA is TGTGCCAGCAGTTTCCCCGGACTAGCTATGGACGAGCAGTACTTC. It specifies CASSFPGLAMDEQYF.

This clonotype was counted at least ten times. The genes are TRBV12-3 or TRBV12-4 and TRBJ2-1, with D possibly matching TRBD1 (5 bases). The V and J ends lost 6 bases and 7 bases respectively, with 13 bases between them. The CDR3 is made up of 13 amino acids. In nucleotides, the CDR3 is TGTGCCAGCAGCCCTAACAGGTGGAATGAGCAGTTCTTC. It yields the protein CASSPNRWNEQFF.

In regard to this clonotype: The DNA is left out, because the CDR3 cannot be placed on it with certainty; the CDR3 is given as TCRdb lists it. This chain joins TRBV27 and TRBJ2-2; the listed D gene, TRBD1, was not tested against the DNA. The germline V gene has CDR1 MNHEY and CDR2 SMNVEV (reference sequence). The CDR3 is 23 amino acids long, termini counted. The CDR3 spells CASSLQGANYEQYFGPGTGELFF.

As concerns this clonotype: This is likely an artifact of a read error, given a far larger clone one base away. The V gene is TRBV7-2, the J gene TRBJ2-7; D not certain. The J call may be wrong; the DNA end is better matched by TRBJ1-2. Looked up from germline, CDR1 is SGHTA and CDR2 is FQGNSA. The CDR3 length is 13 residues. CDR3 loop: CASSLGLGDVYTF. The CDR3, as DNA: TGTGCCAGCAGCTTGGGTCTCGGAGATGTCTACACCTTC.

This clonotype is large within its sample. This rearrangement joins TRBV27 to TRBJ2-7, with 7 bases that match TRBD1. The germline CDR1 and CDR2 sequences are MNHEY and SMNVEV (reference sequence). The V segment lost 6 bases and the J segment 1 base; nucleotides outside the gene matches: 9. The CDR3 sequence is 15 residues long. The CDR3 is CASRPRGDRSYEQYF. CDR3 nucleotides: TGTGCCAGCAGGCCCCGAGGGGACAGATCCTACGAGCAGTACTTC.

This clonotype was observed many times. The rearrangement links TRBV18 to TRBJ2-7; either TRBD1 or TRBD2 may fit D (5 bases each). The germline V and J ends were trimmed by 3 bases and 12 bases, with 21 bases remaining between them. The germline V gene has CDR1 KGHSH and CDR2 LQKENI. This CDR3 has 14 residues. The CDR3 region is CASSPSSGTAAPYF. CDR3 in DNA: TGTGCCAGCTCACCCTCCTCCGGGACGGCCGCGCCGTACTTC.

The chain has TRBV29-1 and TRBJ2-5; tentatively, D is TRBD1 (7 bases). This CDR3 is 14 amino acids long. The ends were cut back, 4 bases at V and 2 bases at J, with 14 bases in the middle. Germline-derived CDR1 and CDR2 are SQVTM and ANQGSEA. The CDR3 reads CSVGCQGGQETQYF. The CDR3 DNA sequence: TGCAGCGTTGGGTGCCAGGGGGGACAAGAGACCCAGTACTTC.

This clonotype is deemed large (0.1 to 1%). The rearrangement joins TRBV6-6 to TRBJ2-1; the match to TRBD2 covers 8 bases. The CDR3 sequence is 14 residues long. V lost 9 bases to trimming and J lost 9 bases; unmatched junction nucleotides: 13. In germline, CDR1 is MNHNY, CDR2 SVGAGI (reference sequence). CDR3: CASFQPGRGPEQFF. In nucleotides, the CDR3 is TGTGCCAGTTTTCAACCCGGGAGGGGTCCTGAGCAGTTCTTC.

This clonotype is medium-sized. The chain uses TRBV9 and TRBJ1-1; 12 bases align to TRBD1. V gave up 2 bases and J gave up 3 bases; unmatched junction bases: 2. Germline CDR1 reads SGDLS; CDR2 reads YYNGEE. This CDR3 has 15 amino acids. The CDR3 spells CASSVGTGGHTEAFF. DNA for the CDR3: TGTGCCAGCAGCGTCGGGACAGGGGGCCACACTGAAGCTTTCTTT. Drawing the rest from reference TRBV9 and TRBJ1-1, the complete variable domain is DSGVTQTPKHLITATGQRVTLRCSPRSGDLSVYWYQQSLDQGLQFLIQYYNGEERAKGNILERFSAQQFPDLHSELNLSSLELGDSALYFCASSVGTGGHTEAFFGQGTRLTVV.

This clonotype is labeled as hyperexpanded. In nucleotides, the CDR3 is TGTGCCAGCAGTTTCACCCCACCTGGGACAGGGGACGACGAGCAGTACTTC. This sequence encodes CASSFTPPGTGDDEQYF. This chain connects TRBV6-1 to TRBJ2-7, with 10 bases aligning to TRBD1. With 5 bases clipped from V and 5 bases from J, the junction kept 15 bases outside the gene matches. CDR1 is MNHNS, CDR2 SASEGT, per germline. The CDR3 runs to 17 residues.

By frequency in the sample, this clonotype is large (0.1 to 1%). The genes are TRBV7-2 and TRBJ1-6, with 8 bases that match TRBD1. From germline, CDR1 is SGHTA and CDR2 FQGNSA. This CDR3 is built from 16 residues. V lost 1 base and J lost 6; bases outside the gene matches: 5. This chain's CDR3 is CASSLEGQGFNSPLHF. CDR3 DNA: TGTGCCAGCAGCTTAGAAGGACAGGGATTTAATTCACCCCTCCACTTT.

This clonotype was seen at least ten times. The CDR3 sequence: CASSQGGLTYNEQFF. The CDR3 region has the DNA TGTGCCAGCAGCCAAGGGGGACTGACCTACAATGAGCAGTTCTTC. V usage is TRBV3-2 and J usage is TRBJ2-1; TRBD2, the table's D call, lacks a check against the DNA. TRBV3-2 constitutes a pseudogene. This CDR3 has 15 residues.

This clonotype occurred many times. The chain combines TRBV20-1 with TRBJ2-5; 8 bases fit TRBD1. This CDR3 is built from 13 residues. The V segment lost 5 bases and the J segment 5 bases; nucleotides outside the gene matches: 7. Germline CDR1 reads DFQATT; CDR2 reads SNEGSKA (reference sequence). The CDR3 region is CSAPKQGAETQYF. The DNA for the CDR3 is TGCAGTGCTCCTAAGCAGGGGGCTGAGACCCAGTACTTC.

In its sample, this clonotype is large (0.1 to 1%). The chain uses TRBV24-1 and TRBJ1-2; 9 bases agree with TRBD1. The CDR3 is 14 amino acids. Germline V gene lookup returns CDR1 KGHDR and CDR2 SFDVKD. V shed 3 bases, J shed 7 bases, and the junction held 5 bases outside the gene matches. The CDR3 loop reads CATSDRTGVFGYTF. The CDR3 DNA follows: TGTGCCACCAGTGATCGGACAGGGGTATTTGGCTACACCTTC.

This clonotype is medium-sized by share. The rearrangement uses TRBV11-1 and TRBJ2-5, with D perhaps given as TRBD1 or TRBD2 (5 bases each). This CDR3 has 12 residues. V was clipped by 5 bases and J by 5 bases, with 9 bases between them. The germline V gene encodes CDR1 SGHAT and CDR2 FQDESV (reference sequence). This CDR3 reads CASSTGRETQYF. In DNA form, the CDR3 reads TGTGCCAGCAGCACGGGACGGGAGACCCAGTACTTC.

About this clonotype: It is likely a read error: a sequence one base away is far more abundant. The chain links TRBV6-6 to TRBJ1-5, with D possibly matching TRBD1 (6 bases). Germline V CDR1 and CDR2: MNHNY, SVGAGI (reference sequence). The CDR3 runs 15 residues. The CDR3 nucleotides are TGTGCCAGCAGGGGATACAGGGTTTCAGATCAGCCCCACCATTTT. Translating gives CASRGYRVSDQPHHF.

Relative to its sample, this clonotype is hyperexpanded. The J gene is TRBJ2-1, the V gene TRBV19; TRBD1 is a possible D gene (5 bases). The CDR3 runs 15 residues. V shed 3 bases and J shed 5 bases, with 14 bases lying between them. Germline V gene sequence: CDR1 LNHDA, CDR2 SQIVND (reference sequence). The CDR3 here is CASSMVPGQNNEQFF. CDR3 nucleotide sequence: TGTGCCAGTAGTATGGTCCCAGGGCAAAACAATGAGCAGTTCTTC. Based on the CDR3 plus reference TRBV19 and TRBJ2-1, the full variable domain is DGGITQSPKYLFRKEGQNVTLSCEQNLNHDAMYWYRQDPGQGLRLIYYSQIVNDFQKGDIAEGYSVSREKKESFPLTVTSAQKNPTAFYLCASSMVPGQNNEQFFGPGTRLTVL.

By share of the sample, this clonotype is medium-sized. The chain carries TRBV28 and TRBJ1-6, with a weak D call TRBD1 (5 bases). Germline loops: CDR1 MDHEN, CDR2 SYDVKM. This CDR3 comprises 14 residues. The germline V and J ends were trimmed by 1 base and 7 bases, with 8 bases remaining between them. CDR3 amino acids: CASSLLAGNSPLHF. In nucleotides, the CDR3 is TGTGCCAGCAGTTTATTGGCAGGGAATTCACCCCTCCACTTT.